The rows below give T cell receptor beta chains drawn from one sample of a study of shared clonotypes between healthy human individuals. This table comes from immunoSEQ multiplex PCR, and its TCRdb copy is limited to in-frame clones, with some not included. The data contain hundreds of thousands of clones, about 78% of them seen just once; the ten biggest clones take up under 2%. Specimen: memory CD4+ T cells sorted from blood. Source of these receptors: a woman under 40 in good health. Each CDR3 is given with its conserved first and last residue. A D gene is named only where the DNA matches it firmly. Expanded clones are given a class, and other clones once, few, many or no size at all.

abundance: few
j_gene: TRBJ2-7
d_gene: TRBD1
v_gene: TRBV4-2
CDR3aa: CASSQAGTGGAYEQYF
CDR3nt: TGTGCCAGCAGCCAAGCCGGGACAGGGGGGGCCTACGAGCAGTACTTC

abundance: -
j_gene: TRBJ2-5
d_gene: -
v_gene: TRBV25-1
CDR3aa: CASSDGTETQYF
CDR3nt: TGTGCCAGCAGTGACGGGACTGAGACCCAGTACTTC

abundance: -
j_gene: TRBJ1-2
d_gene: -
v_gene: TRBV19
CDR3aa: CASTTNRDRYGYTF
CDR3nt: TGTGCCAGTACCACAAACCGGGACCGCTATGGCTACACCTTC

abundance: -
j_gene: TRBJ2-1
d_gene: TRBD2
v_gene: TRBV25-1
CDR3aa: CASSEGLLSGTYNEQFF
CDR3nt: TGTGCCAGCAGTGAAGGATTATTAAGCGGGACCTACAATGAGCAGTTCTTC

abundance: -
j_gene: TRBJ2-7
d_gene: -
v_gene: TRBV11-2
CDR3aa: CASSFSDTSSYEQYF
CDR3nt: TGTGCCAGCAGCTTCTCGGACACGAGCTCCTACGAGCAGTACTTC

abundance: -
j_gene: TRBJ2-7
d_gene: -
v_gene: TRBV28
CDR3aa: CASSGQGLGYEQYF
CDR3nt: TGTGCCAGCAGTGGGCAGGGGTTAGGCTACGAGCAGTACTTC

abundance: few
j_gene: TRBJ2-1
d_gene: -
v_gene: TRBV5-6
CDR3aa: CASSFRYDNEQFF
CDR3nt: TGTGCCAGCAGCTTCAGGTACGACAATGAGCAGTTCTTC

abundance: -
j_gene: TRBJ1-4
d_gene: TRBD1
v_gene: TRBV9
CDR3aa: CASSVGRVGTGQEKLFF
CDR3nt: TGTGCCAGCAGCGTAGGTCGGGTTGGGACAGGGCAGGAAAAACTGTTTTTT

abundance: once
j_gene: TRBJ2-7
d_gene: TRBD2
v_gene: TRBV2
CDR3aa: CASSAQGLAGAFSYEQYF
CDR3nt: TGTGCCAGCAGTGCCCAGGGACTAGCGGGAGCCTTCTCCTACGAGCAGTACTTC

abundance: -
j_gene: TRBJ2-5
d_gene: TRBD2
v_gene: TRBV19
CDR3aa: CASKSLAGGPETQYF
CDR3nt: TGTGCCAGTAAATCCCTAGCGGGAGGGCCGGAGACCCAGTACTTC

abundance: many
j_gene: TRBJ2-1
d_gene: -
v_gene: TRBV27
CDR3aa: CASLRGKFF
CDR3nt: TGTGCCAGCCTTCGCGGGAAGTTCTTC

abundance: many
j_gene: TRBJ1-5
d_gene: -
v_gene: TRBV6-1
CDR3aa: CASSHMTGGLQPQHF
CDR3nt: TGTGCCAGCAGTCATATGACAGGTGGCCTTCAGCCCCAGCATTTT

abundance: -
j_gene: TRBJ1-4
d_gene: -
v_gene: TRBV29-1
CDR3aa: CSGPGTINEKLFF
CDR3nt: TGCAGCGGCCCCGGGACAATTAATGAAAAACTGTTTTTT

abundance: -
j_gene: TRBJ1-1
d_gene: -
v_gene: TRBV7-9
CDR3aa: CASSSLRGVSEAFF
CDR3nt: TGTGCCAGCAGCTCCCTACGGGGGGTCTCTGAAGCTTTCTTT

abundance: -
j_gene: TRBJ2-6
d_gene: -
v_gene: TRBV25-1
CDR3aa: CASSGQSRANVLTF
CDR3nt: TGTGCCAGCAGTGGACAAAGTCGGGCCAACGTCCTGACTTTC

abundance: few
j_gene: TRBJ2-3
d_gene: -
v_gene: TRBV27
CDR3aa: CASRLTSLGTQYF
CDR3nt: TGTGCCAGCAGGCTTACCTCCCTGGGTACGCAGTATTTT

abundance: -
j_gene: TRBJ1-5
d_gene: TRBD1
v_gene: TRBV28
CDR3aa: CASSYNTGQGSNQPQHF
CDR3nt: TGTGCCAGCAGTTACAACACCGGACAGGGAAGCAATCAGCCCCAGCATTTT

abundance: -
j_gene: TRBJ2-1
d_gene: -
v_gene: TRBV5-1
CDR3aa: CASRRDGFSYNEQFF
CDR3nt: TGCGCCAGCAGGAGGGACGGTTTCTCCTACAATGAGCAGTTCTTC

abundance: -
j_gene: TRBJ1-1
d_gene: -
v_gene: TRBV9
CDR3aa: CASSVGMNTEAFF
CDR3nt: TGTGCCAGCAGCGTAGGGATGAACACTGAAGCTTTCTTT

abundance: -
j_gene: TRBJ2-2
d_gene: -
v_gene: TRBV14
CDR3aa: CASSHDRRPTTGELFF
CDR3nt: TGTGCCAGCAGCCATGACAGGAGGCCAACCACCGGGGAGCTGTTTTTT